This passage covers 16 T cell receptor beta chains from one sample sequenced in a study of shared clonotypes between healthy human individuals (dated by TCRdb to about 2020). Library preparation employed the immunoSEQ multiplex PCR assay. TCRdb obtained this table from immuneACCESS and retained in-frame rearrangements with V and J assigned. These tables miss some clones; where compared with another copy, unresolved V genes account for less than half of the shortfall, and the remainder is unexplained. The sample table holds under 2,500,000 clones, of which about 94% were seen once. Of the sample, around 0.13% falls within the top ten clones. The sample was naive CD4+ T cells sorted from blood. In the paper's terms, the cell subset or site label means: CD45RA+ positively selected. The receptors here all came from a man aged 18 to 29 in good health.

This chain links TRBV29-1 with TRBJ2-7; possibly TRBD1 for D (7 bases). CDR3 length: 11 residues. Trimming cost V 7 bases and J 2 bases, with 9 bases left between them. Germline CDR1 and CDR2: SQVTM and ANQGSEA. The CDR3 DNA sequence: TGCAGCGCAGGGGGGACCTACGAGCAGTACTTC. Encoded protein: CSAGGTYEQYF.

The CDR3 nucleotides are TGTGCCAGCAGGCAGGGACAGGGGAATCAGCCCCAGCATTTT. It yields the protein CASRQGQGNQPQHF. The chain has TRBV2 and TRBJ1-5; 10 bases match TRBD1. Germline CDR1 SNHLY, CDR2 FYNNEI. The CDR3 is 14 residues long. The junction had 3 bases not matched to a gene; V was cut back by 6 bases and J by 4 bases.

This sequence joins TRBV4-3 and TRBJ1-1, with 9 bases matching TRBD1. The V segment lost 1 base and the J segment 5 bases; nucleotides outside the gene matches: 8. The CDR3 length is 16 residues. Germline V gives CDR1 LGHNA, CDR2 YSLEER. The DNA for the CDR3 is TGCGCCAGCAGCCAAGCCTCCGGGACAGGGTGGACTGAAGCTTTCTTT. This translates into CASSQASGTGWTEAFF.

V is TRBV6-1 and J is TRBJ1-1; D not certain. V was cut by 8 bases and J by 1 base, with 14 bases left in between. Germline CDR1 is MNHNS and CDR2 is SASEGT. The CDR3 is 14 amino acids. The CDR3 DNA sequence: TGTGCCAGCTGCCCAGTGGCGGGGAACACTGAAGCTTTCTTT. It is translated as CASCPVAGNTEAFF.

V is TRBV9 and J is TRBJ2-2; D ambiguous. Trimming took 3 bases from V and 5 from J, leaving 5 bases between them. Per germline, CDR1 SGDLS and CDR2 YYNGEE. The CDR3 spans 12 residues. DNA for the CDR3: TGTGCCAGCAGCGCGATAACCGGGGAGCTGTTTTTT. Translated: CASSAITGELFF.

CDR3 loop: CASSLGISQYYNEQFF. CDR3 DNA sequence: TGCGCCAGCAGCTTGGGTATTAGCCAATATTACAATGAGCAGTTCTTC. The genes are TRBV5-1 and TRBJ2-1; D is unresolved. Germline V gene lookup returns CDR1 SGHRS and CDR2 YFSETQ. The V end lost 0 bases, the J end lost 4 bases, and 14 bases lay between the germline ends. The CDR3 contains 16 residues.

This clone was observed a single time. This chain joins TRBV9 and TRBJ2-7; 8 bases agree with TRBD1. This CDR3 spans 15 amino acids. Trimming removed 0 bases from V and 3 bases from J; junction bases left unmatched: 5. Germline CDR1 reads SGDLS; CDR2 reads YYNGEE. CDR3 amino acids: CASSVAWDRIYEQYF. CDR3 DNA sequence: TGTGCCAGCAGCGTAGCCTGGGACAGGATCTACGAGCAGTACTTC.

The CDR3 bases are TGCGCCAGCAGCTTGGCCCAGGGCCCCGGGGAGCTGTTTTTT. Amino acids: CASSLAQGPGELFF. The chain carries TRBV5-1 and TRBJ2-2; a possible D gene is TRBD1 (5 bases). With 0 bases removed from V and 6 bases from J, the gap between germline ends came to 9 bases. The CDR3 totals 14 residues. CDR1 is SGHRS, CDR2 YFSETQ, per germline.

The chain has TRBV6-6 and TRBJ2-7, with TRBD1 as a possible D gene (5 bases). The germline gives CDR1 MNHNY, CDR2 SVGAGI (reference sequence). The CDR3 has 11 amino acids. Trimming removed 6 bases at V and 5 bases at J, with 8 bases between. CDR3: CASRVGDEQYF. CDR3 nucleotide sequence: TGTGCCAGCAGGGTAGGGGACGAGCAGTACTTC.

V is TRBV7-2 and J is TRBJ2-3, with TRBD2 matching 10 bases. With V trimmed by 1 base and J by 2 bases, 3 bases remained unmatched. The germline V gene has CDR1 SGHTA and CDR2 FQGNSA. The CDR3 runs to 16 residues. CDR3 region: CASSLGTSGFTDTQYF. The CDR3 region has the DNA TGTGCCAGCAGCTTAGGGACTAGCGGCTTCACAGATACGCAGTATTTT.

The sample holds one count of this clone. The CDR3 protein is CASTLAQVGNQPQHF. For the CDR3, the DNA is TGTGCCAGCACCCTGGCACAGGTCGGCAATCAGCCCCAGCATTTT. The chain recombines TRBV28 with TRBJ1-5; perhaps TRBD1 as D (5 bases). CDR1 and CDR2 from the germline V gene are MDHEN and SYDVKM. The CDR3 consists of 15 residues. V lost 7 bases, J lost 2 bases, and 15 bases lay in between.

The genes are TRBV6-5 and TRBJ2-7, with D perhaps TRBD1 (6 bases). This CDR3 has 11 residues. V was shortened by 6 bases and J by 6 bases, with 9 bases between the two germline ends. Germline CDR1 is MNHEY and CDR2 is SVGAGI. CDR3: CASRRGGEQYF. In nucleotides, the CDR3 is TGTGCCAGCAGACGAGGGGGCGAGCAGTACTTC.

V and J are TRBV18 and TRBJ2-2; possible D gene TRBD2, 5 bases. The germline CDR1 and CDR2 sequences are KGHSH and LQKENI. The ends were cut back, 0 bases at V and 5 bases at J, with 7 bases in the middle. The CDR3 is made up of 14 amino acids. CDR3 nucleotide sequence: TGTGCCAGCTCACCACCCGGGGAAACCGGGGAGCTGTTTTTT. This sequence encodes CASSPPGETGELFF. The full variable domain, its missing parts supplied by reference TRBV18 and TRBJ2-2, is NAGVMQNPRHLVRRRGQEARLRCSPMKGHSHVYWYRQLPEEGLKFMVYLQKENIIDESGMPKERFSAEFPKEGPSILRIQQVVRGDSAAYFCASSPPGETGELFFGEGSRLTVL.

The count of this clone is one. The chain has TRBV6-6 and TRBJ1-6; TRBD1 aligns across 9 bases. The CDR3 has 15 amino acids. V was clipped by 2 bases and J by 12 bases; unmatched bases: 8. Germline CDR1 reads MNHNY; CDR2 reads SVGAGI (reference sequence). The CDR3 protein is CASSYTTTGGIPLHF. The CDR3 DNA reads as TGTGCCAGCAGTTACACCACGACAGGGGGGATACCCCTCCACTTT.

The chain uses TRBV7-9 and TRBJ2-3, with no clear D. Trimming took 1 base from V and 0 from J, leaving 11 bases between them. This CDR3 contains 16 residues. Germline-derived CDR1 and CDR2 are SEHNR and FQNEAQ (reference sequence). The CDR3 nucleotides read TGTGCCAGCAGCTTAGATATGACTTCCAGCACAGATACGCAGTATTTT. This sequence encodes CASSLDMTSSTDTQYF.

The gene calls are TRBV10-1 and TRBJ2-1; no clear D gene. CDR1 WNHNN and CDR2 SYGVQD come from the germline V gene (reference sequence). The CDR3 extends over 13 amino acids. The V end lost 2 bases, the J end lost 3 bases, and 5 bases lay between the germline ends. CDR3 sequence: CASSEDSYNEQFF. CDR3 in DNA: TGCGCCAGCAGTGAGGATAGCTACAATGAGCAGTTCTTC.